The 20 T cell receptor beta chains given below trace back to one sample, sequenced in a study of cytomegalovirus exposure and HLA in healthy donors. PCR involved 60 Vbeta and 13 Jbeta primers. Repertoires were generated with immunoSEQ multiplex PCR, while TCRdb's copy carries only in-frame clones and drops some. Of tens of thousands of clones in the sample, around 81% are singletons; the top ten hold 6% to 6.5%. Sequencing was carried out using PBMCs. The origin of the receptors is a middle-aged man in good health and CMV-seronegative.

This clone was observed a few times. The chain is built from TRBV5-6 and TRBJ2-7; D gene ambiguous. Germline lookup yields CDR1 SGHDT and CDR2 YYEEEE. This CDR3 comprises 15 residues. Trimming cost V 1 base and J 0 bases, with 11 bases left between them. CDR3 amino acids: CASSLYSLYSYEQYF. In nucleotides, the CDR3 is TGTGCCAGCAGCTTGTACTCCCTATACTCCTACGAGCAGTACTTC. The entire variable domain, with the rest obtained from reference TRBV5-6 and TRBJ2-7, is as follows: DAGVTQSPTHLIKTRGQQVTLRCSPKSGHDTVSWYQQALGQGPQFIFQYYEEEERQRGNFPDRFSGHQFPNYSSELNVNALLLGDSALYLCASSLYSLYSYEQYFGPGTRLTVT.

V usage is TRBV5-4 and J usage is TRBJ2-1, with TRBD2 as a possible D gene (6 bases). Germline CDR1 SGHNT, CDR2 YYREEE (reference sequence). The CDR3 has 11 amino acids. Trimming removed 6 bases at V and 9 bases at J, with 10 bases between. The DNA of the CDR3 is TGTGCCAGCAAATCTAGCGTTGAGCAGTTCTTC. Its translation is CASKSSVEQFF.

The chain links TRBV6-6 to TRBJ1-2; 8 bases are a match to TRBD1. Germline loops: CDR1 MNHNY, CDR2 SVGAGI (reference sequence). The CDR3 contains 14 residues. Unmatched junction bases numbered 5, after V lost 4 bases and J lost 4 bases. The CDR3 region is CASSFRQGSYGYTF. CDR3 DNA sequence: TGTGCCAGCAGTTTCCGACAGGGGAGCTATGGCTACACCTTC.

The rearrangement uses TRBV13 and TRBJ1-3; possible D gene TRBD1, 6 bases. Germline V gene lookup returns CDR1 PRHDT and CDR2 FYEKMQ (reference sequence). The CDR3 totals 16 residues. Trimming stripped 3 bases from V and 0 bases from J, with 12 bases between. CDR3 sequence: CASSFQGPSSGNTIYF. The CDR3 nucleotides are TGTGCCAGCAGCTTCCAGGGGCCGAGCTCTGGAAACACCATATATTTT. Based on the CDR3 plus reference TRBV13 and TRBJ1-3, the full variable domain is AAGVIQSPRHLIKEKRETATLKCYPIPRHDTVYWYQQGPGQDPQFLISFYEKMQSDKGSIPDRFSAQQFSDYHSELNMSSLELGDSALYFCASSFQGPSSGNTIYFGEGSWLTVV.

J is TRBJ2-3 and V is TRBV28; 8 bases are a match to TRBD1. The V and J ends lost 5 bases and 5 bases, in that order; junction bases with no gene match: 9. Germline V CDR1 and CDR2: MDHEN, SYDVKM. The CDR3 covers 15 residues. DNA for the CDR3: TGTGCCAGCAGTAGACAGGGGAAGGGGGTAGATACGCAGTATTTT. Protein sequence: CASSRQGKGVDTQYF.

The J gene is TRBJ2-1, the V gene TRBV5-4; 8 nucleotides line up with TRBD1. The CDR3 spans 14 residues. V lost 4 bases to trimming and J lost 9 bases; unmatched junction nucleotides: 9. CDR1 and CDR2 from the germline V gene are SGHNT and YYREEE (reference sequence). CDR3 in DNA: TGTGCCAGCAGCCGACCAGGGACAGGCACTGAGCAGTTCTTC. The encoded protein is CASSRPGTGTEQFF.

The gene calls are TRBV30 and TRBJ1-2; D uncertain. The ends were cut back, 0 bases at V and 1 base at J, with 3 bases in the middle. The CDR3 is 12 residues long. Germline V gene lookup returns CDR1 GTSNPN and CDR2 SVGIG (reference sequence). The CDR3 here is CAWSVSNYGYTF. The CDR3 region has the DNA TGTGCCTGGAGTGTTAGTAACTATGGCTACACCTTC.

This chain connects TRBV7-6 to TRBJ1-3; perhaps TRBD1 as D (6 bases). The CDR3 contains 15 residues. Trimming cost V 0 bases and J 0 bases, with 6 bases left between them. Germline V CDR1 and CDR2: SGHVS, FNYEAQ. CDR3 residues: CASSLAGASGNTIYF. Here the CDR3 DNA reads TGTGCCAGCAGCTTAGCGGGGGCCTCTGGAAACACCATATATTTT.

CDR3 in amino acids: CASSPRQENTEAFF. In nucleotides, the CDR3 is TGTGCCAGCAGTCCCCGGCAGGAGAACACTGAAGCTTTCTTT. The rearrangement uses TRBV6-1 and TRBJ1-1; D gene ambiguous. The V end was cut by 5 bases, the J end by 1 base, with 11 bases between. CDR3 size: 14 residues. CDR1 is MNHNS and CDR2 is SASEGT in the germline V gene.

V is TRBV29-1 and J is TRBJ2-1; a possible D gene is TRBD1 (6 bases). Per germline, CDR1 SQVTM and CDR2 ANQGSEA. The CDR3 has 11 residues. Trimming removed 2 bases at V and 7 bases at J, with 6 bases between. The CDR3 here is CSVEQGNEQFF. The CDR3 nucleotides read TGCAGCGTTGAACAGGGGAATGAGCAGTTCTTC.

The chain recombines TRBV29-1 with TRBJ1-5, with TRBD1 matching over 8 bases. Germline values: CDR1 SQVTM, CDR2 ANQGSEA. This CDR3 has 14 amino acids. Trimming removed 6 bases from V and 7 bases from J; junction bases left unmatched: 11. DNA for the CDR3: TGCAGCGTCCACCGGACAGGGCTGGAGCAGCCCCAGCATTTT. This gives the protein CSVHRTGLEQPQHF.

J is TRBJ1-2 and V is TRBV19; D is ambiguous. The V gene's germline CDR1 is LNHDA and CDR2 SQIVND (reference sequence). With 7 bases removed from V and 2 bases from J, the gap between germline ends came to 14 bases. The CDR3 runs to 14 residues. The DNA for the CDR3 is TGTGCCAGTACAGGAGCTAGCACGAACTATGGCTACACCTTC. Translation: CASTGASTNYGYTF.

The CDR3 is CATSRDWGGNSGNTIYF. The DNA of the CDR3 is TGTGCCACCAGCAGAGATTGGGGCGGAAACTCTGGAAACACCATATATTTT. V gene TRBV15 combines with J gene TRBJ1-3; D possibly corresponds to TRBD1 (5 bases). The CDR3 consists of 17 residues. Germline lookup yields CDR1 LNHNV and CDR2 YYDKDF (reference sequence). Trimming stripped 0 bases from V and 0 bases from J, with 12 bases between. The whole variable domain, remainder taken from reference TRBV15 and TRBJ1-3, is DAMVIQNPRYQVTQFGKPVTLSCSQTLNHNVMYWYQQKSSQAPKLLFHYYDKDFNNEADTPDNFQSRRPNTSFCFLDIRSPGLGDTAMYLCATSRDWGGNSGNTIYFGEGSWLTVV.

The CDR3 region has the DNA TGTGCCAGCAGCTCCATCCTCCTGGGGGACAGGGACACTGAAGCTTTCTTT. Translating it yields CASSSILLGDRDTEAFF. This chain connects TRBV5-6 to TRBJ1-1; 9 positions match TRBD1. The V segment lost 3 bases and the J segment 3 bases; nucleotides outside the gene matches: 12. The CDR3 runs 17 residues. Germline CDR1 and CDR2: SGHDT and YYEEEE.

This clone appeared once. This rearrangement joins TRBV14 to TRBJ2-5; D is possibly TRBD2 (6 bases). V was clipped by 2 bases and J by 1 base, with 11 bases between them. The CDR3 has 15 residues. Germline V gene lookup returns CDR1 SGHDN and CDR2 FVKESK. This CDR3 is CASSQRPGAQETQYF. CDR3 bases: TGTGCCAGCAGCCAAAGACCGGGAGCCCAAGAGACCCAGTACTTC.

The rearrangement links TRBV4-3 to TRBJ1-4; D is undetermined. Germline V gene sequence: CDR1 LGHNA, CDR2 YSLEER. The CDR3 is made up of 16 amino acids. Trimming removed 2 bases from V and 3 bases from J, with 13 bases in between. The CDR3 here is CASSQQPAAANEKLFF. CDR3 bases: TGCGCCAGCAGCCAACAACCTGCGGCCGCTAATGAAAAACTGTTTTTT.

This clone showed up just a few times. The V gene is TRBV5-1, the J gene TRBJ2-3, with D perhaps TRBD1 (7 bases). V dropped 2 bases and J dropped 10 bases, with 11 bases sitting between them. The CDR3 runs 12 residues. Germline values: CDR1 SGHRS, CDR2 YFSETQ. The CDR3 DNA is TGCGCCAGCAGCTTAGACAGGGAGGCGCAGTATTTT. Translating gives CASSLDREAQYF. Using reference TRBV5-1 and TRBJ2-3 for the parts outside the CDR3, the full variable domain is KAGVTQTPRYLIKTRGQQVTLSCSPISGHRSVSWYQQTPGQGLQFLFEYFSETQRNKGNFPGRFSGRQFSNSRSEMNVSTLELGDSALYLCASSLDREAQYFGPGTRLTVL.

This clone was recorded once. The chain uses TRBV25-1 and TRBJ2-7; D gene unclear. Germline V lookup: CDR1 MGHDK, CDR2 SYGVNS. CDR3 size: 14 residues. V was shortened by 3 bases and J by 1 base, with 10 bases between the two germline ends. The CDR3 reads CASSDLLDSYEQYF. The CDR3 nucleotides are TGTGCCAGCAGTGACCTACTCGATTCCTACGAGCAGTACTTC.

This clone has just a few counts. The CDR3 nucleotides are TGTGCCAGCAGCCAAGGCCCCCAGGACAGGGGGCGAGGTGAGCAGTTCTTC. Protein sequence: CASSQGPQDRGRGEQFF. V gene TRBV4-2 combines with J gene TRBJ2-1; 11 bases are shared with TRBD1. The CDR3 is 17 amino acids. V dropped 1 base and J dropped 9; count of bases not matched to a gene: 11. The germline gives CDR1 LGHNA, CDR2 YNFKEQ.

The J gene is TRBJ1-2, the V gene TRBV6-5, with D hard to call. From germline, CDR1 is MNHEY and CDR2 SVGAGI. Trimming took off 0 bases at V and 0 bases at J, with 8 bases between the two ends. CDR3 size: 15 residues. CDR3 coding DNA: TGTGCCAGCAGTTACTCGGCGGCAGCTAACTATGGCTACACCTTC. This codes for CASSYSAAANYGYTF.